This T cell receptor beta chain stems from a study of early T cells in non-severe SARS-CoV-2 infection. Germline lookup yields CDR1 LGHDT and CDR2 YNNKEL (reference sequence). Trimming pared 3 bases from V and 1 base from J, leaving 9 bases between. CDR3 length: 15 amino acids. This clonotype has more than one count but fewer than ten. TCRdb reanalysed the 5' RACE reads using MiXCR and keeps one entry per CDR3 protein. The sample lists around 19,000 distinct CDR3 sequences, more than 4.5% seen once, with roughly 5% in the top ten. The chain uses TRBV3-1 and TRBJ2-2; D remains unclear. This receptor was identified in an adult who was a healthcare worker with PCR-confirmed SARS-CoV-2 infection or an uninfected control (not recorded which). Sequencing was performed on whole blood. The CDR3 sequence is CASSHLQMNTGELFF. The CDR3 bases are TGTGCCAGCAGCCACCTACAGATGAACACCGGGGAGCTGTTTTTT.